This is a list of T cell receptor beta chains from one sample in a study of T cells after yellow fever vaccination. From the 5' RACE reads, TCRdb called clonotypes with MiXCR, one entry per CDR3 protein. The table has around 320,000 distinct CDR3 sequences, 9.5% to 12% seen once. The sequenced sample was CD4+ T cells sorted from PBMCs, obtained 45 days after the yellow fever booster vaccination. The receptors shown here come from a man aged 18 to 29 who received the YFV17D yellow fever vaccine. Both conserved end residues are trimmed from each CDR3.

v_gene: TRBV5-1
len: 14
j_gene: TRBJ2-3
CDR3aa: ASSFGGTGLTDTQY

v_gene: TRBV4-1
len: 13
j_gene: TRBJ1-1
CDR3aa: ASSRSDRMNTEAF

v_gene: TRBV7-2
len: 12
j_gene: TRBJ1-6
CDR3aa: ASSPLTGSKTLH

v_gene: TRBV7-2
len: 12
j_gene: TRBJ1-1
CDR3aa: ASSFWGGGTEAF

v_gene: TRBV6-5
len: 11
j_gene: TRBJ2-4
CDR3aa: ASSRGLADIQY

v_gene: TRBV20-1
len: 11
j_gene: TRBJ1-5
CDR3aa: SAEGGGGQPQH

v_gene: TRBV2
len: 13
j_gene: TRBJ2-7
CDR3aa: ASSEETGGAGEQY

v_gene: TRBV12-3/TRBV12-4
len: 13
j_gene: TRBJ1-1
CDR3aa: ASSPGQAWNTEAF

v_gene: TRBV20-1
len: 11
j_gene: TRBJ2-5
CDR3aa: SASGGAPETQY

v_gene: TRBV5-6
len: 13
j_gene: TRBJ2-7
CDR3aa: ASSLGGEGPYEQY

v_gene: TRBV12-3/TRBV12-4
len: 13
j_gene: TRBJ2-5
CDR3aa: ASSLATTGQETQY

v_gene: TRBV4-1
len: 13
j_gene: TRBJ2-3
CDR3aa: ASSRLGLGTDTQY

v_gene: TRBV24-1
len: 14
j_gene: TRBJ2-3
CDR3aa: ATSDLPNRGGDTQY

v_gene: TRBV7-2
len: 14
j_gene: TRBJ1-2
CDR3aa: ASSFVTGPTEYGYT